This TCR beta chain was identified in a study of neurological immune-mediated disorders. Overall study context: Relapsing-remitting disease affected around 31, and secondary progressive 3, of about 34 multiple sclerosis patients. Study conclusions and caveats: Subjects shared no identical expanded-clone CDR3 amino acid sequences, suggesting private TCR-beta repertoires in all groups.

5'RACE with 10-nucleotide random UMIs generated the cDNA. Every sequencing run generated over 170 million TCR-beta sequences from 15-18 subjects. TCRdb analysed the 5' RACE reads with MiXCR anew, one entry per CDR3 protein. The repertoire holds tens of thousands of distinct CDR3 sequences, more than 4% seen once, with roughly 3.3% in the top ten. This clonotype has a count of ten or more. Its target is not known. This CDR3 contains 15 residues. Germline values: CDR1 SGDLS, CDR2 YYNGEE. V shed 0 bases and J shed 0 bases, with 8 bases lying between them. What was sequenced was PBMCs. The source is a woman aged 45-65 years with multiple sclerosis. This chain joins TRBV9 and TRBJ2-3, with D perhaps given as TRBD1 or TRBD2 (5 bases each). CDR3 amino acids: CASSVGGVSTDTQYF. The CDR3 DNA sequence: TGTGCCAGCAGCGTAGGAGGGGTGAGCACAGATACGCAGTATTTT.